Below, 5 T cell receptor beta chains from the same sample are listed, as sequenced in a study of cytomegalovirus exposure and HLA in healthy donors. A multiplex PCR was run with 60 Vbeta primers and 13 Jbeta primers. Data came from immunoSEQ multiplex PCR; TCRdb stores just in-frame clones and leaves some out. Here the sample spans more than 60,000 clones, 75% to 80% being singletons. Specimen: PBMCs. Source of these receptors: a young man in good health and CMV-seronegative.

This chain links TRBV5-1 with TRBJ2-6, with D hard to call. CDR3 length equals 15 residues. Germline V lookup: CDR1 SGHRS, CDR2 YFSETQ. Trimming shortened V by 3 bases and J by 0 bases, and 7 bases separated the two germline ends. The CDR3 loop is CASSSPGSGANVLTF. CDR3 DNA: TGCGCCAGCAGCTCGCCCGGCTCTGGGGCCAACGTCCTGACTTTC.

This chain links TRBV18 with TRBJ1-2; a weak D match, TRBD1 (6 bases). This CDR3 comprises 15 residues. The germline V gene has CDR1 KGHSH and CDR2 LQKENI. V was trimmed by 6 bases and J by 4 bases, leaving 18 bases between them. The DNA of the CDR3 is TGTGCCAGCTCCCCAACCGGGACAAACCCCTATGGCTACACCTTC. It is translated as CASSPTGTNPYGYTF.

The CDR3, as DNA: TGTGCCAGCAGCTTGAGTCAGGGAGGCGGGAATGAAAAACTGTTTTTT. This gives the protein CASSLSQGGGNEKLFF. V and J are TRBV5-4 and TRBJ1-4, with D perhaps TRBD1 (5 bases). CDR3 length equals 16 residues. Trimming shortened V by 1 base and J by 5 bases, and 15 bases separated the two germline ends. CDR1 is SGHNT and CDR2 is YYREEE in the germline V gene (reference sequence).

V and J are TRBV6-5 and TRBJ1-6; D is undetermined. Trimming left V 2 bases short and J 6 bases short, with 11 bases between. Germline CDR1 is MNHEY and CDR2 is SVGAGI. This CDR3 contains 15 residues. The CDR3 here is CASSYDHTVNSPLHF. CDR3 nucleotide sequence: TGTGCCAGCAGTTACGATCACACAGTTAATTCACCCCTCCACTTT.

The V and J genes are TRBV27 and TRBJ2-2, with 13 positions matching TRBD2. The CDR3 is 14 amino acids. J lost 9 bases, V lost 7 bases, and 5 bases had no gene match. The germline V gene encodes CDR1 MNHEY and CDR2 SMNVEV (reference sequence). The CDR3 loop is CASTGLAGVRELFF. The CDR3 nucleotides are TGTGCCAGCACCGGACTAGCGGGGGTTCGGGAGCTGTTTTTT.